The 21 T cell receptor beta chains below were found in one sample sequenced in a study of shared clonotypes between healthy human individuals (dated by TCRdb to between 2020 and 2021). Libraries were made using the immunoSEQ multiplex PCR assay. Not all clones reach the TCRdb copy of this immuneACCESS table, which keeps in-frame sequences only. Checked studies attribute under half of the gap to unresolved V genes and leave the rest unexplained. For this sample there are about 2.1 million clones; 85% to 95% appear just once. Of the sample, 1.5% to 2% is held by the ten largest clones. CD8 naive samples were obtained by positive selection for CCR7 among CD45RO-negative cells, yielding a CD45RA+CCR7+ population from which TemRA cells were excluded. Sequencing input: naive CD8+ T cells from PBMCs. Explained via the paper, the cell subset or site label denotes: CD45RA+CCR7+. The receptors here all came from a man between 18 and 29 years old in good health. Some clones in this sample may be carry-over from other donors' samples.

V is TRBV9 and J is TRBJ1-1; D is perhaps TRBD1 (6 bases). The CDR3 runs to 16 residues. Germline values: CDR1 SGDLS, CDR2 YYNGEE. V was trimmed by 3 bases and J by 5 bases, leaving 20 bases between them. CDR3 sequence reads: CASSANPRGGETEAFF. CDR3 coding DNA: TGTGCCAGCAGCGCCAACCCGAGGGGGGGAGAAACTGAAGCTTTCTTT.

The chain has TRBV28 and TRBJ2-7, with no clear D. The germline V and J ends were trimmed by 2 bases and 5 bases, with 10 bases remaining between them. Germline V CDR1 and CDR2: MDHEN, SYDVKM. The CDR3 consists of 13 residues. As DNA, the CDR3 is TGTGCCAGCAGTTTACTGAGTTCGGACGAGCAGTACTTC. It yields the protein CASSLLSSDEQYF. Filled out from reference TRBV28 and TRBJ2-7, the complete variable domain reads DVKVTQSSRYLVKRTGEKVFLECVQDMDHENMFWYRQDPGLGLRLIYFSYDVKMKEKGDIPEGYSVSREKKERFSLILESASTNQTSMYLCASSLLSSDEQYFGPGTRLTVT.

V and J are TRBV4-3 and TRBJ1-2; tentative D call: TRBD1 (6 bases). CDR1 and CDR2 (germline): LGHNA, YSLEER. The CDR3 has 16 residues. Trimming shortened V by 0 bases and J by 6 bases, and 17 bases separated the two germline ends. The CDR3 region is CASSQDRTGAQDGYTF. The CDR3 DNA reads as TGCGCCAGCAGCCAAGATCGAACGGGGGCTCAGGATGGCTACACCTTC.

V gene TRBV4-1 combines with J gene TRBJ2-7; D is possibly TRBD2 (5 bases). V was cut by 1 base and J by 3 bases, with 13 bases left in between. Germline CDR1 MGHRA, CDR2 YSYEKL. The CDR3 runs 15 residues. CDR3 sequence reads: CASSQGYGGGYEQYF. Written as DNA, the CDR3 is TGCGCCAGCAGCCAAGGATACGGCGGAGGCTACGAGCAGTACTTC.

V usage is TRBV27 and J usage is TRBJ2-7; D might be TRBD1 (5 bases). Per the germline V gene, CDR1 is MNHEY and CDR2 is SMNVEV (reference sequence). This CDR3 is built from 13 residues. Between the trimmed V and J ends, which lost 6 bases and 2 bases, there was a span of 11 bases. The chain's CDR3 is CASRVGPTYEQYF. CDR3 nucleotides: TGTGCCAGCAGAGTGGGGCCGACCTACGAGCAGTACTTC.

Notes on this clone: This specimen includes other DNA sequences encoding the same CDR3. J is TRBJ2-3 and V is TRBV9; a possible D gene is TRBD2 (6 bases). Germline V gene lookup returns CDR1 SGDLS and CDR2 YYNGEE. The ends were cut back, 0 bases at V and 2 bases at J, with 10 bases in the middle. The CDR3 runs to 15 residues. CDR3 in DNA: TGTGCCAGCAGCGTAGAGGGAGGACTCACAGATACGCAGTATTTT. Translated: CASSVEGGLTDTQYF. The whole variable domain, remainder taken from reference TRBV9 and TRBJ2-3, is DSGVTQTPKHLITATGQRVTLRCSPRSGDLSVYWYQQSLDQGLQFLIQYYNGEERAKGNILERFSAQQFPDLHSELNLSSLELGDSALYFCASSVEGGLTDTQYFGPGTRLTVL.

This clone has a single count. In the same sample, other DNA sequences code for this CDR3. V usage is TRBV27 and J usage is TRBJ2-2, with no clear D. This CDR3 spans 14 amino acids. V lost 2 bases and J 2 bases, leaving 6 bases between the germline ends. Germline loops: CDR1 MNHEY, CDR2 SMNVEV (reference sequence). The DNA for the CDR3 is TGTGCCAGCAGTTTAATCCTTAACACCGGGGAGCTGTTTTTT. Its translation is CASSLILNTGELFF.

The chain joins TRBV6-5 to TRBJ1-2; no firm D call. Germline V gives CDR1 MNHEY, CDR2 SVGAGI. The V end lost 5 bases, the J end lost 4 bases, and 14 bases lay between the germline ends. The CDR3 is 14 residues long. The CDR3 here is CASSPLWGSYGYTF. CDR3 bases: TGTGCCAGCAGTCCCCTATGGGGAAGCTATGGCTACACCTTC.

The rearrangement joins TRBV7-9 to TRBJ1-4; D remains unclear. The CDR3 totals 14 residues. Trimming took off 5 bases at V and 8 bases at J, with 15 bases between the two ends. In germline, CDR1 is SEHNR, CDR2 FQNEAQ (reference sequence). The CDR3 loop reads CASSHPWAEEKLFF. The CDR3 coding sequence is TGTGCCAGCAGCCATCCGTGGGCCGAGGAAAAACTGTTTTTT. Full variable domain (rest looked up from reference TRBV7-9 and TRBJ1-4): DTGVSQNPRHKITKRGQNVTFRCDPISEHNRLYWYRQTLGQGPEFLTYFQNEAQLEKSRLLSDRFSAERPKGSFSTLEIQRTEQGDSAMYLCASSHPWAEEKLFFGSGTQLSVL.

V usage is TRBV11-2 and J usage is TRBJ1-1; D perhaps matches TRBD1 (6 bases). Per germline, CDR1 SGHAT and CDR2 FQNNGV. This CDR3 is 13 amino acids long. V lost 6 bases and J lost 5, with 13 bases in between. In DNA, the CDR3 is TGTGCCAGCAGAGTAGGGGGGGAAACTGAAGCTTTCTTT. It specifies CASRVGGETEAFF.

J is TRBJ2-3 and V is TRBV5-1; TRBD2 matches at 9 bases. The length of the CDR3 is 15 residues. Germline CDR1 SGHRS, CDR2 YFSETQ. With 4 bases clipped from V and 1 base from J, the junction kept 4 bases outside the gene matches. The CDR3 bases are TGCGCCAGCAGCCCGACTAGCGGTCGCACAGATACGCAGTATTTT. Amino acids: CASSPTSGRTDTQYF.

This chain joins TRBV19 and TRBJ2-2, with D uncertain. The ends were cut back, 8 bases at V and 7 bases at J, with 14 bases in the middle. Germline CDR1 and CDR2: LNHDA and SQIVND (reference sequence). The CDR3 loop spans 13 amino acids. DNA for the CDR3: TGTGCCAGTGAAGGTGGGGTCGGCGGGGAGCTGTTTTTT. Its protein product is CASEGGVGGELFF.

This clone came up a few times. This rearrangement joins TRBV20-1 to TRBJ1-1; D uncertain. Germline V gene data show CDR1 as DFQATT and CDR2 as SNEGSKA (reference sequence). V lost 7 bases and J 10 bases, leaving 13 bases between the germline ends. This CDR3 spans 10 amino acids. The CDR3, as DNA: TGCAGTGTATGGTCTTTAGGAGCTTTCTTT. This codes for CSVWSLGAFF.

V usage is TRBV7-9 and J usage is TRBJ1-1; 7 bases are a match to TRBD1. This CDR3 has 15 amino acids. CDR1 is SEHNR and CDR2 is FQNEAQ in the germline V gene (reference sequence). Trimming at V came to 4 bases and at J to 3 bases, leaving 8 bases not matched to a gene. CDR3 sequence (DNA): TGTGCCAGCAGCTCGCGACAGGGCTGGGACACTGAAGCTTTCTTT. Amino acid sequence: CASSSRQGWDTEAFF. Full variable domain (remainder filled in from reference TRBV7-9 and TRBJ1-1): DTGVSQNPRHKITKRGQNVTFRCDPISEHNRLYWYRQTLGQGPEFLTYFQNEAQLEKSRLLSDRFSAERPKGSFSTLEIQRTEQGDSAMYLCASSSRQGWDTEAFFGQGTRLTVV.

J is TRBJ1-1 and V is TRBV4-2; no clear D. V dropped 0 bases and J dropped 0 bases, with 11 bases sitting between them. The V gene's germline CDR1 is LGHNA and CDR2 YNFKEQ. The length of the CDR3 is 16 residues. CDR3 amino acids: CASSQDYPVVNTEAFF. DNA for the CDR3: TGTGCCAGCAGCCAAGATTACCCGGTTGTGAACACTGAAGCTTTCTTT.

CDR3 bases: TGTGCCAGCAGCTTAGGGTCATCAGCCCACTATGAGCAGTTCTTC. This sequence encodes CASSLGSSAHYEQFF. The rearrangement uses TRBV11-2 and TRBJ2-1; D unresolved. The CDR3 has 15 residues. With 1 base removed from V and 8 bases from J, the gap between germline ends came to 15 bases. The germline V gene has CDR1 SGHAT and CDR2 FQNNGV.

The table lists this clone with a count of one. This chain uses TRBV9 with TRBJ1-2; D is perhaps TRBD1 (5 bases). CDR3 length: 16 residues. Trimming removed 4 bases at V and 1 base at J, with 17 bases between. Looked up from germline, CDR1 is SGDLS and CDR2 is YYNGEE. CDR3 DNA sequence: TGTGCCAGCAGCTCCGCGGGGCAGGAATATAACTATGGCTACACCTTC. Translating it yields CASSSAGQEYNYGYTF. Drawing the rest from reference TRBV9 and TRBJ1-2, the complete variable domain is DSGVTQTPKHLITATGQRVTLRCSPRSGDLSVYWYQQSLDQGLQFLIQYYNGEERAKGNILERFSAQQFPDLHSELNLSSLELGDSALYFCASSSAGQEYNYGYTFGSGTRLTVV.

CDR3 nucleotide sequence: TGTGCCAGCAGTTTCCACGGGGCCCGGAATCAGCCCCAGCATTTT. Translation: CASSFHGARNQPQHF. The genes are TRBV27 and TRBJ1-5; tentative D call: TRBD1 (5 bases). The CDR3 has 15 amino acids. The germline V and J ends were trimmed by 3 bases and 4 bases, with 13 bases remaining between them. In germline, CDR1 is MNHEY, CDR2 SMNVEV (reference sequence).

On this clone: This sample also contains other DNA sequences that code for the same CDR3. The V gene is TRBV27, the J gene TRBJ2-1; 9 nucleotides line up with TRBD2. This CDR3 comprises 14 residues. V lost 3 bases to trimming and J lost 6 bases; unmatched junction nucleotides: 3. Germline assignment: CDR1 MNHEY and CDR2 SMNVEV (reference sequence). Here the CDR3 reads CASSLGLAVNEQFF. Here the CDR3 DNA reads TGTGCCAGCAGTTTGGGACTAGCCGTCAATGAGCAGTTCTTC.

V gene TRBV28 combines with J gene TRBJ2-7; weak D call: TRBD2 (5 bases). V was cut by 2 bases and J by 3 bases, with 8 bases left in between. Germline assignment: CDR1 MDHEN and CDR2 SYDVKM. The length of the CDR3 is 13 residues. The CDR3 spells CASSLLAGYEQYF. CDR3 DNA: TGTGCCAGCAGTTTACTCGCGGGCTACGAGCAGTACTTC.

The chain carries TRBV9 and TRBJ2-1; 9 bases are shared with TRBD2. The V gene's germline CDR1 is SGDLS and CDR2 YYNGEE. V shed 2 bases, J shed 8 bases, and the junction held 2 bases outside the gene matches. This CDR3 comprises 13 residues. The CDR3 here is CASSVSGSDEQFF. CDR3 in DNA: TGTGCCAGCAGCGTTAGCGGGAGCGATGAGCAGTTCTTC.